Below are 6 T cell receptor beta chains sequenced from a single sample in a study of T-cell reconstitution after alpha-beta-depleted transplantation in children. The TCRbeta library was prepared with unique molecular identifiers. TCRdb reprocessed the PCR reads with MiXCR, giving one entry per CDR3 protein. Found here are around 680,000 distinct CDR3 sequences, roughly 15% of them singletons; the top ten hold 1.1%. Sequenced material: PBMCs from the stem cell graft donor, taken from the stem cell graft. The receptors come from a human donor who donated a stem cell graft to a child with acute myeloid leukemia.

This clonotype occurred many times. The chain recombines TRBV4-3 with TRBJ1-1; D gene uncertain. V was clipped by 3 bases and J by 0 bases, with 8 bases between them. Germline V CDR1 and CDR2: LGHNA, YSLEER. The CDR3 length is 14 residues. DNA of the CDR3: TGCGCCAGCAGCCACCACAAGGTGAACACTGAAGCTTTCTTT. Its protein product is CASSHHKVNTEAFF.

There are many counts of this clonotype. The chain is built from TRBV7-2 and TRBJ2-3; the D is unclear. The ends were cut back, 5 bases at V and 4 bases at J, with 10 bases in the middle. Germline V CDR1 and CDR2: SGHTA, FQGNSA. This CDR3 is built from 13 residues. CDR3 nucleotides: TGTGCCAGCAGCGTAGGGTCCCCAGATACGCAGTATTTT. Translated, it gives CASSVGSPDTQYF.

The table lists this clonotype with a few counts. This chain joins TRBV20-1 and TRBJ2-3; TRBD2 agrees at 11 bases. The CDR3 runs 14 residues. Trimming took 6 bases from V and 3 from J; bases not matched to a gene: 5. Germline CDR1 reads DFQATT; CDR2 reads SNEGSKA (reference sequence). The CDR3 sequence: CSAIAGGGTDTQYF. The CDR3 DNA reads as TGCAGTGCCATAGCGGGGGGGGGGACAGATACGCAGTATTTT.

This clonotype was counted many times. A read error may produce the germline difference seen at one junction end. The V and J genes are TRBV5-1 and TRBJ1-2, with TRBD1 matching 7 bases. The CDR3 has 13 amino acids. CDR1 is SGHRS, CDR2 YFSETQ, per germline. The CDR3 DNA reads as TGTGCCAGCAGTTCCGGGACAGCCTATGGCTACACCTTC. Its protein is CASSSGTAYGYTF.

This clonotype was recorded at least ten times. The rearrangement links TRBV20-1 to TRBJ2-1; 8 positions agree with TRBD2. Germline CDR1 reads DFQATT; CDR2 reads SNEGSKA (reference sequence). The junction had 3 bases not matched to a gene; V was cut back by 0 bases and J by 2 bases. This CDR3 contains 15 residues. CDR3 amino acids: CSARDGGLAYNEQFF. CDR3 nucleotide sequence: TGCAGTGCTAGAGATGGGGGACTAGCCTACAATGAGCAGTTCTTC.

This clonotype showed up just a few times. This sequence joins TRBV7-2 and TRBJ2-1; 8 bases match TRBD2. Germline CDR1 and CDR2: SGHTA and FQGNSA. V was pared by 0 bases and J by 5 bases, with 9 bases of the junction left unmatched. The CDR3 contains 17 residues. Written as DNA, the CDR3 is TGTGCCAGCAGCTTAGCAGGGGCAGCGGGGGCCGACAATGAGCAGTTCTTC. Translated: CASSLAGAAGADNEQFF.